The 14 T cell receptor beta chains in this list originate from one sample, sequenced in a study of glioma-infiltrating T cells. TCR alpha and beta CDR3 regions were amplified from RNA using iRepertoire nested multiplex PCR. TCRdb redid the calling of the multiplex PCR reads with MiXCR, one entry per CDR3 protein. The repertoire holds approximately 120,000 distinct CDR3 sequences, with more than 20% as singletons. The sequenced sample consisted of glioma tissue, nonneoplastic brain tissue, or PBMCs (not recorded which). These TCRs come from a human donor with low-grade glioma or glioblastoma, undergoing nonglioma brain surgery, or in good health (not recorded which).

This clonotype was detected many times. V usage is TRBV27 and J usage is TRBJ1-2; D ambiguous. The germline gives CDR1 MNHEY, CDR2 SMNVEV (reference sequence). The length of the CDR3 is 15 residues. Trimming removed 6 bases at V and 6 bases at J, with 20 bases between. This chain's CDR3 is CASRATVTFWNGYTF. Here the CDR3 DNA reads TGTGCCAGCAGAGCCACAGTAACTTTTTGGAATGGCTACACCTTC.

On this clonotype: Because the CDR3's place on the DNA is in doubt, the DNA is left out and the CDR3 is given as listed by TCRdb. The chain recombines TRBV12-3 or TRBV12-4 with TRBJ2-7. Ends included, the CDR3 has 14 residues. This chain's CDR3 is CASSLSLRLGEQYF.

The V call is TRBV18, the J call TRBJ1-1; possible D gene TRBD1, 5 bases. Germline V gene lookup returns CDR1 KGHSH and CDR2 LQKENI. Trimming took off 4 bases at V and 1 base at J, with 16 bases between the two ends. This CDR3 contains 16 residues. Here the CDR3 DNA reads TGTGCCAGCTCACTCCTTTCCGGGACGAAGAACACTGAAGCTTTCTTT. It yields the protein CASSLLSGTKNTEAFF.

This clonotype was detected only a few times. This sequence joins TRBV10-3 and TRBJ2-2; possibly TRBD1 for D (6 bases). Germline CDR1 reads ENHRY; CDR2 reads SYGVKD. The CDR3 has 16 amino acids. V shed 0 bases and J shed 6 bases, with 14 bases lying between them. CDR3: CAISESKGGSAGELFF. Written as DNA, the CDR3 is TGTGCCATCAGTGAGTCAAAAGGGGGATCGGCCGGGGAGCTGTTTTTT.

This clonotype appeared a single time. The rearrangement joins TRBV4-1 to TRBJ2-1; D is unclear. The CDR3 loop spans 19 amino acids. Trimming removed 0 bases from V and 1 base from J, with 19 bases in between. Germline V gene lookup returns CDR1 MGHRA and CDR2 YSYEKL. Written as DNA, the CDR3 is TGCGCCAGCAGCCAAGACTACGGCTGGAGTCGTCGGTCCTACAATGAGCAGTTCTTC. Translated, it gives CASSQDYGWSRRSYNEQFF.

The V call is TRBV7-9, the J call TRBJ2-2; the match to TRBD2 covers 11 bases. This CDR3 region has 17 residues. V dropped 7 bases and J dropped 5; count of bases not matched to a gene: 12. Germline V lookup: CDR1 SEHNR, CDR2 FQNEAQ (reference sequence). The CDR3 DNA reads as TGTGCCAGCATCACCGCCACTAGCGGGAGAGGAACCGGGGAGCTGTTTTTT. Translated: CASITATSGRGTGELFF.

This sequence joins TRBV11-2 and TRBJ2-2, with 8 bases lining up with TRBD2. The V gene end was trimmed by 3 bases and the J gene end by 6 bases; junction bases not matched to a gene: 12. Germline CDR1 SGHAT, CDR2 FQNNGV. This CDR3 is 17 amino acids long. CDR3 coding DNA: TGTGCCAGCAGCTTGCACCCCAGCGGGGGACACGCCGGGGAGCTGTTTTTT. Protein sequence: CASSLHPSGGHAGELFF.

About this clonotype: A read error is possible here, since a much larger clone lies one base away. V gene TRBV6-1 combines with J gene TRBJ1-2; the D is unclear. Germline-derived CDR1 and CDR2 are MNHNS and SASEGT. The CDR3 length is 14 residues. DNA of the CDR3: TGTGCCATCAGTGAACGTCTTAGTAACTATGGCTACACCTTC. This sequence encodes CAISERLSNYGYTF.

Of note for this clonotype: A much bigger clone sits one base away, suggesting this may be a read error. V gene TRBV7-2 combines with J gene TRBJ2-1; D uncertain. The CDR3 sequence is 14 residues long. Germline lookup yields CDR1 SGHTA and CDR2 FQGNSA. The CDR3 DNA reads as TGTGCCAGCAGCTTAGCGCTGGAGCCCATTGAGCATTTCTTC. Translation gives CASSLALEPIEHFF.

This clonotype was counted a few times. The V and J genes are TRBV18 and TRBJ2-3; D might be TRBD1 or TRBD2, each matching 5 bases. Trimming left V 0 bases short and J 6 bases short, with 10 bases between. The CDR3 is made up of 14 amino acids. Germline CDR1 and CDR2: KGHSH and LQKENI. As DNA, the CDR3 is TGTGCCAGCTCACCACCGGGGGATAGGGATACGCAGTATTTT. Translation: CASSPPGDRDTQYF.

This clonotype was counted a few times. Given a much more abundant clone one base away, this may be a read error. The chain couples TRBV4-2 to TRBJ2-3, with 12 bases aligning to TRBD2. V shed 4 bases and J 4 bases; nucleotides not matched to a gene: 9. The CDR3 sequence is 17 residues long. Germline loops: CDR1 LGHNA, CDR2 YNFKEQ. As DNA, the CDR3 is TGTGCCAGCAGCCGAGAGTTCCTAGCGGGAGGGTCAGATACGCAGTATTTT. Amino acid sequence: CASSREFLAGGSDTQYF.

This clonotype came up many times. The chain uses TRBV19 and TRBJ1-5, with D tentatively TRBD1 (6 bases). Looked up from germline, CDR1 is LNHDA and CDR2 is SQIVND (reference sequence). Trimming cost V 4 bases and J 7 bases, with 20 bases left between them. The CDR3 covers 16 residues. The chain's CDR3 is CASSRPGQEIRQPQHF. CDR3 coding DNA: TGTGCCAGTAGTAGACCGGGACAAGAAATCCGACAGCCCCAGCATTTT.

The chain carries TRBV9 and TRBJ2-7; D ambiguous. V was shortened by 3 bases and J by 11 bases, with 6 bases between the two germline ends. In germline, CDR1 is SGDLS, CDR2 YYNGEE. CDR3 length: 9 amino acids. The CDR3 DNA reads as TGTGCCAGCAGCGAAAGAAAGTACTTC. Protein product: CASSERKYF.

As regards this clonotype: A much bigger clone sits one base away, suggesting this may be a read error. The chain uses TRBV28 and TRBJ2-7; D could derive from TRBD1 or TRBD2 (5 bases each). This CDR3 has 13 residues. CDR1 and CDR2 from the germline V gene are MDHEN and SYDVKM. The chain's CDR3 is CASWSGTAYGQYF. In DNA form, the CDR3 reads TGTGCCAGCTGGTCCGGGACGGCCTACGGGCAGTACTTC.